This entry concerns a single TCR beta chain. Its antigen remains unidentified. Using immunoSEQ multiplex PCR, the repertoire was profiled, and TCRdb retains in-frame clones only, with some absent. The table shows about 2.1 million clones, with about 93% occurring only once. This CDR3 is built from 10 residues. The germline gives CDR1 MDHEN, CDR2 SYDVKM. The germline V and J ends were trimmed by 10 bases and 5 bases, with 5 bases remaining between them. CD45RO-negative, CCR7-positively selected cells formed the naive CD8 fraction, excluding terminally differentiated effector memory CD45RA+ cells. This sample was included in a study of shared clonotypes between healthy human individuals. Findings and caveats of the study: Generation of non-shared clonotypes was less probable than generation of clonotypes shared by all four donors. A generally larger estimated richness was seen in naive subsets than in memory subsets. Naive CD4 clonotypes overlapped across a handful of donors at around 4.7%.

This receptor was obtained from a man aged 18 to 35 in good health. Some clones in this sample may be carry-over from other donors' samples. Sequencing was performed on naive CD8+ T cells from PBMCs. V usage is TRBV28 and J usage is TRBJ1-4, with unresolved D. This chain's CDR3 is CATKNEKLFF. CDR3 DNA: TGTGCCACTAAAAATGAAAAACTGTTTTTT.